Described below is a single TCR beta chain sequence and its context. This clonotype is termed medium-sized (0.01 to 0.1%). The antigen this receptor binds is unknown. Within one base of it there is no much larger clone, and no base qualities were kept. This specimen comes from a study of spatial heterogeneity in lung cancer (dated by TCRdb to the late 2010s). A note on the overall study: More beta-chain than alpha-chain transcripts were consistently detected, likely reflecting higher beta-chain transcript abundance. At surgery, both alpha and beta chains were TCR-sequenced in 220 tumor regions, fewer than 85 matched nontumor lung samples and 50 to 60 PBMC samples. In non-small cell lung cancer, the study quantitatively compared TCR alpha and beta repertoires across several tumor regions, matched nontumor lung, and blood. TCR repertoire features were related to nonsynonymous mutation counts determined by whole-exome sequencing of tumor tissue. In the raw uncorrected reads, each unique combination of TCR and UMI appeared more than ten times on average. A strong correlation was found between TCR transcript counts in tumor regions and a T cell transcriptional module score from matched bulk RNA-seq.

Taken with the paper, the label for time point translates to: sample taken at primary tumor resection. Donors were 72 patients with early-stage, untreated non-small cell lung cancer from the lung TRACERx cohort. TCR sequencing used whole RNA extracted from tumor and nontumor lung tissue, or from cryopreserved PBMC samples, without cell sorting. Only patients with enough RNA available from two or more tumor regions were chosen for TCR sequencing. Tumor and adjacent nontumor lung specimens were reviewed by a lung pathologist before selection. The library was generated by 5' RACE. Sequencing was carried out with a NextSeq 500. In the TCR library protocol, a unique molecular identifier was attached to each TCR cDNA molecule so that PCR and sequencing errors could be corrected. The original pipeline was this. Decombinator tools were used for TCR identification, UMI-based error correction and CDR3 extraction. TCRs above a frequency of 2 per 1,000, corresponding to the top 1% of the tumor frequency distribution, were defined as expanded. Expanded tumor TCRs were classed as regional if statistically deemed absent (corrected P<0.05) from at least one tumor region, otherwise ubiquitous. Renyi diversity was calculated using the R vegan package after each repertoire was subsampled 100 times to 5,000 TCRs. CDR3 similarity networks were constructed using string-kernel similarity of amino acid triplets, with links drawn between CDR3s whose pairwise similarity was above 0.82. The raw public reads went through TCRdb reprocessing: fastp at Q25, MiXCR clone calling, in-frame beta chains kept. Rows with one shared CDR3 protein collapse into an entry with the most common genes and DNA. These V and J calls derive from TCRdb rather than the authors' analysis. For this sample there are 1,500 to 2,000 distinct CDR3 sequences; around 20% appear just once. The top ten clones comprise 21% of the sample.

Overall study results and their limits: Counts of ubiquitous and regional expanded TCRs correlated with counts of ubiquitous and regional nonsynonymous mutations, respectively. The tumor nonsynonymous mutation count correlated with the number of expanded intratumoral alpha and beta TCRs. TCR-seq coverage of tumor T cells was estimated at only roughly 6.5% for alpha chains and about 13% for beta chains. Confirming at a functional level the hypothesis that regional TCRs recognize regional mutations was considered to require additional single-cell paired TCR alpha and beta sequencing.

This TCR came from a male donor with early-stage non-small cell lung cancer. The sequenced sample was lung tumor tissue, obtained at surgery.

DNA sequence: TGTGCCAGCAGCCACAGGTCGCTGGGAACAGATACGCAGTATTTT. Translated, it gives CASSHRSLGTDTQYF. This chain joins TRBV3-1 to TRBJ2-3; no D gene can be assigned with confidence. Reading the germline V gene (reference sequence) gives CDR1 LGHDT and CDR2 YNNKEL. Taken from cysteine to phenylalanine, the CDR3 has 15 residues. The DNA shown is the 45-base CDR3, in frame from base 1. V was cut back by 3 bases and J by 3 bases, leaving a gap of 13 bases between them.